This T cell receptor (beta chain) was documented in a study of CD8+CD57+ T cells in acquired aplastic anemia. Profiling that covered TCR beta VDJ and CDR3 relied on genomic DNA as its template. Using its own MiXCR run on the reads, TCRdb lists one record per CDR3 protein. The sample carries 150,000 to 200,000 distinct CDR3 sequences, 55% to 70% recorded once. Germline V gene data show CDR1 as MGHRA and CDR2 as YSYEKL. Deletions cut 0 bases from V and 4 bases from J, with 11 bases between. This CDR3 spans 15 amino acids. This TCR came from a human donor in good health. The chain joins TRBV4-1 to TRBJ2-3, with D unresolved. What was sequenced was sorted CD4+, CD8+, or CD8+CD57+ T cells (not recorded which) from PBMCs. As DNA, the CDR3 is TGCGCCAGCAGCCAAGAATGGCCGCAGGCAGATACGCAGTATTTT. This sequence encodes CASSQEWPQADTQYF.